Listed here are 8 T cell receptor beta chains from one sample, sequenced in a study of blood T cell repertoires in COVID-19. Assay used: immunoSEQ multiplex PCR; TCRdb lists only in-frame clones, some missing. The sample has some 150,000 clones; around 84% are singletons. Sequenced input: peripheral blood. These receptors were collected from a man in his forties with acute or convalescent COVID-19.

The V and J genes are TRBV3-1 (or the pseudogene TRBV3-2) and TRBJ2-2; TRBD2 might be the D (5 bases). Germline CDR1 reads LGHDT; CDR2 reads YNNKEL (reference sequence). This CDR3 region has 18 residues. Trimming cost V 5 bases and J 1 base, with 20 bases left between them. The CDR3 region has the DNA TGTGCCAGCAGCGAACGAAGTGGGCGGACTGGGAACACCGGGGAGCTGTTTTTT. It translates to CASSERSGRTGNTGELFF.

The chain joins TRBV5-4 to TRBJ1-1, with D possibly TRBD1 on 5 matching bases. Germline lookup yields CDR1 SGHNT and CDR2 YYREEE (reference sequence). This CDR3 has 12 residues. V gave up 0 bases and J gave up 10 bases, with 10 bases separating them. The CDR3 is CASSLDRLGAFF. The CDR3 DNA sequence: TGTGCCAGCAGCTTGGACAGGTTAGGAGCTTTCTTT.

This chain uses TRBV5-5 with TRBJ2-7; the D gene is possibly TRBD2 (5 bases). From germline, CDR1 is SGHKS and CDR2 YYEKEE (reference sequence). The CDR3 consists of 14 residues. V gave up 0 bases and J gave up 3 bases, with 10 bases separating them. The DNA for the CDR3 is TGTGCCAGCAGCTTGGTGTCAGGAGGCTACGAGCAGTACTTC. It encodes CASSLVSGGYEQYF.

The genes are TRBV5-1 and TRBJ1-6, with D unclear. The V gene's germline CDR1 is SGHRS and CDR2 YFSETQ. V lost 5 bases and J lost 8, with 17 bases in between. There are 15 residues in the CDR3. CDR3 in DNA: TGCGCCAGCAGATCTGACACCCGAATCGATTCACCCCTCCACTTT. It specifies CASRSDTRIDSPLHF.

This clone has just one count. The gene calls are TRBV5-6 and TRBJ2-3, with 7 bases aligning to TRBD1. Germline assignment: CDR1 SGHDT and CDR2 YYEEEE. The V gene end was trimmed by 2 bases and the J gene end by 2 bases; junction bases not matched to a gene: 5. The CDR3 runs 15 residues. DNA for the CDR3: TGTGCCAGCAGCTTCGGACAGGTTTACACAGATACGCAGTATTTT. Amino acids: CASSFGQVYTDTQYF. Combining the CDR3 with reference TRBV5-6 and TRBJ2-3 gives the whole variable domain DAGVTQSPTHLIKTRGQQVTLRCSPKSGHDTVSWYQQALGQGPQFIFQYYEEEERQRGNFPDRFSGHQFPNYSSELNVNALLLGDSALYLCASSFGQVYTDTQYFGPGTRLTVL.

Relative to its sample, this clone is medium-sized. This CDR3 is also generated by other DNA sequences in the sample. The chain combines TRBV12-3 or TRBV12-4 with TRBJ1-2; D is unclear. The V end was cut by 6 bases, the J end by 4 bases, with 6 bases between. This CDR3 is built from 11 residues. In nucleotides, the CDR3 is TGTGCCAGCAGCCCCGGCTATGGCTACACCTTC. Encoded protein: CASSPGYGYTF.

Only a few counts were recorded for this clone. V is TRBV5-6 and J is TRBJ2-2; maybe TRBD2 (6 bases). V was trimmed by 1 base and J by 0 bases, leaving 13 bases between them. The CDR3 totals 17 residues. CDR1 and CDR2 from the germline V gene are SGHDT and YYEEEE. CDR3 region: CASSLQGLESNTGELFF. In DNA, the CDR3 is TGTGCCAGCAGCTTGCAGGGACTGGAATCGAACACCGGGGAGCTGTTTTTT.

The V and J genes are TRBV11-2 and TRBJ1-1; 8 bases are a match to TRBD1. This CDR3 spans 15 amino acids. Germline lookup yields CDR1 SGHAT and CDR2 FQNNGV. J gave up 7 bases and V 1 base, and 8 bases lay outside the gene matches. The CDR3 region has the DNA TGTGCCAGCAGCTTAGGGTTCGGACAGGGTGATGAAGCTTTCTTT. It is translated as CASSLGFGQGDEAFF. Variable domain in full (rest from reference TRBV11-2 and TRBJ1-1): EAGVAQSPRYKIIEKRQSVAFWCNPISGHATLYWYQQILGQGPKLLIQFQNNGVVDDSQLPKDRFSAERLKGVDSTLKIQPAKLEDSAVYLCASSLGFGQGDEAFFGQGTRLTVV.